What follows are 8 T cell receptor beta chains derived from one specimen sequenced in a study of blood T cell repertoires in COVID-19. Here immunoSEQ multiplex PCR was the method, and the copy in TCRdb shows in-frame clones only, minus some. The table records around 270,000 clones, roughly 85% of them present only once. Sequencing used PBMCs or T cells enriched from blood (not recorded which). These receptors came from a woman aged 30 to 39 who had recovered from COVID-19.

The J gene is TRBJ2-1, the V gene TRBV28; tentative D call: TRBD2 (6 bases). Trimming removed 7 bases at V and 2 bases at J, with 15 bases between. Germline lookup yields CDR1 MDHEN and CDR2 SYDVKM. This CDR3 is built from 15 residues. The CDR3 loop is CASTDSGYTYNEQFF. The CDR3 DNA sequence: TGTGCCAGCACCGATAGCGGTTATACCTACAATGAGCAGTTCTTC.

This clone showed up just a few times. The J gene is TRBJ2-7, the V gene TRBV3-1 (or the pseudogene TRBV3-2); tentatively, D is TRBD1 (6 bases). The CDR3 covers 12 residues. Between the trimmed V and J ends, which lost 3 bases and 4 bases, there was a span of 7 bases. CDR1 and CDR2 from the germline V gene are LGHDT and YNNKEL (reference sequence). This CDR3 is CASSQTGYEQYF. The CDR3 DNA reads TGTGCCAGCAGCCAGACAGGTTACGAGCAGTACTTC.

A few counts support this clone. This chain's CDR3 is CASCVRVGFTEAFF. The CDR3 DNA is TGTGCCAGTTGTGTGCGAGTCGGGTTCACTGAAGCTTTCTTT. V is TRBV19 and J is TRBJ1-1; D unresolved. V lost 8 bases and J 4 bases, leaving 17 bases between the germline ends. Per germline, CDR1 LNHDA and CDR2 SQIVND (reference sequence). CDR3 size: 14 residues.

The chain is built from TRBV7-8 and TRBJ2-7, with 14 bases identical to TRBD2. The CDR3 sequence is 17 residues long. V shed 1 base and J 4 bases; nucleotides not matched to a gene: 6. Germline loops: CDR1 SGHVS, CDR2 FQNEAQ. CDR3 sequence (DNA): TGTGCCAGCAGCTTAGGAGGACTAGCGGGGGGCTTTTACGAGCAGTACTTC. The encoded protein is CASSLGGLAGGFYEQYF.

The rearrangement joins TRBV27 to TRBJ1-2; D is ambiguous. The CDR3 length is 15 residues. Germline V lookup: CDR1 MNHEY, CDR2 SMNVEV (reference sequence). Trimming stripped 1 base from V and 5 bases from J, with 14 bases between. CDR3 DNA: TGTGCCAGCAGTTTATATGAGGGCGGATTTTATGGCTACACCTTC. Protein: CASSLYEGGFYGYTF.

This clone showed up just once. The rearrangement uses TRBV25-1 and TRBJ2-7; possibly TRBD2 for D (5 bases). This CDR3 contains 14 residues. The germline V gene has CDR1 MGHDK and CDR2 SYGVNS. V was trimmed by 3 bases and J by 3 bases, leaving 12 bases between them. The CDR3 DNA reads TGTGCCAGCAGTGACACTAGTTTATTCTACGAGCAGTACTTC. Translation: CASSDTSLFYEQYF.

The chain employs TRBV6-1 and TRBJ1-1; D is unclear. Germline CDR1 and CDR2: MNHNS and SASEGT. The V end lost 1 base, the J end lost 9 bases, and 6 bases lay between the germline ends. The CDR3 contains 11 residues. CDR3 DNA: TGTGCCAGCAGTGAAGTCAGGCAAGCTTTCTTT. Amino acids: CASSEVRQAFF.

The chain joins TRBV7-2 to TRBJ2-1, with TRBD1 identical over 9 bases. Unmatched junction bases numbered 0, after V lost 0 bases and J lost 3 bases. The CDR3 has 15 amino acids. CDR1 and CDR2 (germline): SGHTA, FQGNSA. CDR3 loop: CASSLAGQGYNEQFF. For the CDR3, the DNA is TGTGCCAGCAGCTTAGCGGGACAGGGCTACAATGAGCAGTTCTTC.